The T cell receptor beta chain under discussion was sequenced for a study of brain T cells in children with intractable seizures. The table came from immunoSEQ multiplex PCR; TCRdb's copy has only in-frame clones and leaves some out. The data contain hundreds of thousands of clones, about 93% of them seen just once; the ten biggest clones take up 5% to 7%. A remark on this clone: What it recognizes is unknown.

Germline V gives CDR1 SNHLY, CDR2 FYNNEI. V was clipped by 1 base and J by 5 bases, with 5 bases between them. This CDR3 contains 12 residues. The time point was: blood from clinic visit 5 months post-surgery; TSC patient then seizure free. Pre-surgery treatment included at least one anti-epileptic drug. Whole-study findings and limits: Viral specificity was inferred only from CDR3 similarity; HCMV serostatus was unknown. Pre- and post-surgery blood differed in depth, so pre-surgery absences may be undersampling.

The clonotype comes from a boy under two years old with tuberous sclerosis and intractable seizures. Sequencing used peripheral blood, obtained about 5 months after surgery. V is TRBV2 and J is TRBJ2-5; D gene uncertain. Written as DNA, the CDR3 is TGTGCCAGCAGTGAAGTCTTGGAGACCCAGTACTTC. Its translation is CASSEVLETQYF. Drawing the rest from reference TRBV2 and TRBJ2-5, the complete variable domain is EPEVTQTPSHQVTQMGQEVILRCVPISNHLYFYWYRQILGQKVEFLVSFYNNEISEKSEIFDDQFSVERPDGSNFTLKIRSTKLEDSAMYFCASSEVLETQYFGPGTRLLVL.